This is a list of T cell receptor beta chains from one sample in a study of technical replicates of blood from a few donors. TCRdb's copy holds only in-frame clones and misses some; the assay was immunoSEQ multiplex PCR. The data show more than 11,000 clones, 84% seen once. The sequencing sample was made of PBMCs. These receptors came from a human donor in good health. The CDR3 runs from the conserved cysteine through the conserved F or W. Fields, in order: CDR3 DNA, CDR3 protein, D gene, clone size, V gene, J gene. A D gene is named only where the DNA matches it firmly. Rows give clone size only sometimes, using once, few, many, or a class for an expanded clone.

TGTGCCAGCAGCTTAGCATCCGGGGGCTCCTACAATGAGCAGTTCTTC	CASSLASGGSYNEQFF	NA	NA	TRBV7-9	TRBJ2-1
TGTGCCAGCAGCCTTAGCGGGAGTGGCGCCTACAATGAGCAGTTCTTC	CASSLSGSGAYNEQFF	TRBD2	once	TRBV28	TRBJ2-1
TGTGCCAGCAGCCGATCGGTGGGGGCCGCCACCCGCACAGATACGCAGTATTTT	CASSRSVGAATRTDTQYF	NA	NA	TRBV7-2	TRBJ2-3
TGTGCCAGCAGTTACGACAGGGACATTCAGTACTTC	CASSYDRDIQYF	TRBD1	NA	TRBV11-1	TRBJ2-4
TGTGCCAGCAGCTTAGGGGGCGGGAGGAGGACCTACGAGCAGTACTTC	CASSLGGGRRTYEQYF	TRBD2	NA	TRBV7-9	TRBJ2-7
TGTGCCAGCAGCGCCCAGGGGATCGCTGGAAACACCATATATTTT	CASSAQGIAGNTIYF	NA	once	TRBV11-3	TRBJ1-3
TGTGCCAGTAGTACCCGGACAGCCAGGGCTGTGGAGACCCAGTACTTC	CASSTRTARAVETQYF	NA	NA	TRBV19	TRBJ2-5
TGTGCCAGCAGTGAGGCTGATATTGAAAAACTGTTTTTT	CASSEADIEKLFF	NA	NA	TRBV6-1	TRBJ1-4
TGCGCCAGCAGCTTGGATACCTCGGGCACTGAAGCTTTCTTT	CASSLDTSGTEAFF	NA	NA	TRBV5-1	TRBJ1-1
TGTGCCTGGACCGACGGGAATTACTATGGCTACACCTTC	CAWTDGNYYGYTF	NA	NA	TRBV30	TRBJ1-2
TGTGCCAGCAGCCCCCGGGACAGGGGGGGCAATGAGCAGTTCTTC	CASSPRDRGGNEQFF	TRBD1	NA	TRBV7-8	TRBJ2-1
TGTGCCAGCAGTCCGGGACAGGCCCCGCTTAGCAATCAGCCCCAGCATTTT	CASSPGQAPLSNQPQHF	TRBD1	few	TRBV28	TRBJ1-5
TGTGCCAGCAGAAGAGGGGAGGTAGACGAGACCCAGTACTTC	CASRRGEVDETQYF	NA	NA	TRBV9	TRBJ2-5
TGTGCCAGCAGACCTCGTCCGGACAGGAGCTATGGCTACACCTTC	CASRPRPDRSYGYTF	TRBD1	few	TRBV6-5	TRBJ1-2
TGTGCCTGGAGTGTGATCCTCCGGGAGACCCAGTACTTC	CAWSVILRETQYF	NA	NA	TRBV30	TRBJ2-5
TGTGCCAGCAGCTCCAGGGGCAATCAGCCCCAGCATTTT	CASSSRGNQPQHF	NA	NA	TRBV27	TRBJ1-5
TGTGCCAGCAGCCCTAGAGTCCTAGCGGGAGACAATGAGCAGTTCTTC	CASSPRVLAGDNEQFF	TRBD2	NA	TRBV7-8	TRBJ2-1
TGTGCCAGCAGTTTAAGGGGCGGGATCGGCGGGGAGCTGTTTTTT	CASSLRGGIGGELFF	NA	NA	TRBV28	TRBJ2-2
TGTGCCTGGAGCGGGGGTAGCACAGATACGCAGTATTTT	CAWSGGSTDTQYF	NA	NA	TRBV30	TRBJ2-3
TGTGCCAGCAGCTGGGGACAGGGGTGGGAGACCCAGTACTTC	CASSWGQGWETQYF	TRBD1	NA	TRBV5-4	TRBJ2-5
TGTGCCTGGAGTGAAGCGCCTGATCCCCTCCACTTT	CAWSEAPDPLHF	NA	NA	TRBV30	TRBJ1-6
TGTGCCAGCAGTTTGATGGGACAGGCCACAGATACGCAGTATTTT	CASSLMGQATDTQYF	TRBD1	NA	TRBV6-6	TRBJ2-3
TGTGCCAGCAGCCAGCAGGGACAGCTCTCTGGGGCCAACGTCCTGACTTTC	CASSQQGQLSGANVLTF	TRBD1	NA	TRBV4-2	TRBJ2-6
TGCGCCAGCAGGACTAGCGGGATTACCGGGGAGCTGTTTTTT	CASRTSGITGELFF	TRBD2	once	TRBV10-1	TRBJ2-2
TGCAGCGCCCAACAGGGGCACAATCCTACTAATGAGCAGTTCTTC	CSAQQGHNPTNEQFF	TRBD1	NA	TRBV29-1	TRBJ2-1
TGTGCCAGCAGCTTAGGGGTCGGGACTAGCGTCCCAGATACGCAGTATTTT	CASSLGVGTSVPDTQYF	TRBD2	NA	TRBV7-9	TRBJ2-3
TGTGCCAGCAGCCAAGATCCGATAACAGGAAGCTCCTACGAGCAGTACTTC	CASSQDPITGSSYEQYF	NA	NA	TRBV4-2	TRBJ2-7
TGTGCCAGCACCCAGACAGGTGGACAGACCCAGTACTTC	CASTQTGGQTQYF	NA	NA	TRBV6-6	TRBJ2-5
TGTGCCAGCAGCATTGGACTAGCGGGGGGTCACGGGGAGCTGTTTTTT	CASSIGLAGGHGELFF	TRBD2	NA	TRBV7-9	TRBJ2-2
TGTGCCAGCAGCCCCCGTATCTTGAACACTGAAGCTTTCTTT	CASSPRILNTEAFF	NA	NA	TRBV7-6	TRBJ1-1
TGTGCCAGCTCACCACCCGCAGGGGCGGCCTACGAGCAGTACTTC	CASSPPAGAAYEQYF	NA	NA	TRBV18	TRBJ2-7
TGTGCTAGTGGGCTATTCGCGGGAGGTGCCAAAAACATTCAGTACTTC	CASGLFAGGAKNIQYF	TRBD2	NA	TRBV12-5	TRBJ2-4
TGTGCCAGCAGCTTGGCGGGAGGCGGAACCGGGGAGCTGTTTTTT	CASSLAGGGTGELFF	TRBD2	NA	TRBV5-6	TRBJ2-2
TGCAGCGTGGGACTAGCGGGCAATGAGCAGTTCTTC	CSVGLAGNEQFF	TRBD2	NA	TRBV29-1	TRBJ2-1
TGTGCCAGCAGCACTCGCACAGATACGCAGTATTTT	CASSTRTDTQYF	NA	NA	TRBV9	TRBJ2-3
TGCGCCAGCAGCTTGGCGCTAGCGGGAGGGCTCGGGGGTGAGCAGTTCTTC	CASSLALAGGLGGEQFF	TRBD2	NA	TRBV5-1	TRBJ2-1
TGCGCCAGCAGCTCGGACTATGCCGAGCAGTACTTC	CASSSDYAEQYF	NA	NA	TRBV5-1	TRBJ2-7
TGTGCCAGCAGTGAGCAGGGGTCTTGGAACACCGGGGAGCTGTTTTTT	CASSEQGSWNTGELFF	NA	NA	TRBV6-1	TRBJ2-2
TGCGCCAGCAGCTTGGCGGCGGGAGGATTCACCGGGGAGCTGTTTTTT	CASSLAAGGFTGELFF	TRBD2	NA	TRBV5-1	TRBJ2-2
TGCGCCAGCAGCTTGGGCGGTTCTAACACCGGGGAGCTGTTTTTT	CASSLGGSNTGELFF	NA	NA	TRBV5-1	TRBJ2-2
TGTGCCAGCAGTGTGGACAGGGGGGGCAAAAACATTCAGTACTTC	CASSVDRGGKNIQYF	TRBD1	NA	TRBV27	TRBJ2-4
TGTGCCTGGAGTGTAGGGGGCCCCTATGCCAAAAACATTCAGTACTTC	CAWSVGGPYAKNIQYF	TRBD1	NA	TRBV30	TRBJ2-4
TGCGCCAGCAGCTTGGTTTCGAGCTACAATGAGCAGTTCTTC	CASSLVSSYNEQFF	NA	NA	TRBV5-1	TRBJ2-1
TGTGCCAGCAGCCCCGGTTTCAATGAGCAGTTCTTC	CASSPGFNEQFF	NA	NA	TRBV14	TRBJ2-1
TGCGCCAGCAGCGACCGTAGCGGTGTAGGTGTAGATACGCAGTATTTT	CASSDRSGVGVDTQYF	NA	NA	TRBV5-1	TRBJ2-3
TGTGCCAGCAGCCCCGGTCGAGGACTAGCGAAAACAGATACGCAGTATTTT	CASSPGRGLAKTDTQYF	TRBD2	NA	TRBV7-3	TRBJ2-3
TGTGCCAGCTCACCAAGGGGACAGGGAGACGGCTACACCTTC	CASSPRGQGDGYTF	TRBD1	NA	TRBV18	TRBJ1-2
TGTGCCACCAGCAGACCCTCGACAGGGGATGCCGAAGCTTTCTTT	CATSRPSTGDAEAFF	TRBD1	NA	TRBV15	TRBJ1-1
TGCGCCAGCAGCTGGACTAGTCAGGGTGGGGAGCTGTTTTTT	CASSWTSQGGELFF	TRBD2	NA	TRBV5-1	TRBJ2-2
TGCGCCAGCAGCCCGTGGACAGGGGATCAGCCCCAGCATTTT	CASSPWTGDQPQHF	TRBD1	few	TRBV5-1	TRBJ1-5
TGCGCCAGCAGCTTGGCTGGGGGCTTCACAGATACGCAGTATTTT	CASSLAGGFTDTQYF	NA	NA	TRBV5-1	TRBJ2-3
TGTGCCAGCAGTCCTCGGACAGGGGAAGGCTATGGCTACACCTTC	CASSPRTGEGYGYTF	TRBD1	few	TRBV27	TRBJ1-2